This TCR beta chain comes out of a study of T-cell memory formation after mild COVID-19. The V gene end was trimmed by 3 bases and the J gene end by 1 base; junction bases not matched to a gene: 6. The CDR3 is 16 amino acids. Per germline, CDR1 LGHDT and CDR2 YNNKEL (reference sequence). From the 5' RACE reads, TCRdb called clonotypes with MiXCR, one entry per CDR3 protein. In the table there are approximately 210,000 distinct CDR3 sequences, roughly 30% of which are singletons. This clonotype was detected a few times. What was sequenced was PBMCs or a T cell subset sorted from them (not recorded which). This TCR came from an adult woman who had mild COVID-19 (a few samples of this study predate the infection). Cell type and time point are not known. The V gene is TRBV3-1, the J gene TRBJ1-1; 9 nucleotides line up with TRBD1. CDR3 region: CASSQKGGQGNTEAFF. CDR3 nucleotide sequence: TGTGCCAGCAGCCAGAAGGGGGGACAGGGGAACACTGAAGCTTTCTTT.